Listed here are 10 T cell receptor beta chains from one sample, sequenced in a study of blood T cells in healthy people across ages. Through a sample-barcoded 5' primer and a J-beta primer mix, a second PCR was run for about 6 to 11 cycles. TCRdb re-analysed the 5' RACE reads in MiXCR, keeping a single row per CDR3 protein. The table has 800,000 or so distinct CDR3 sequences, around 25% seen once. A further study also used this sample, focusing on T cells of mothers and their children.

The sequencing sample was made of blood. These receptors came from a boy aged 10-17 years in good health.

This chain joins TRBV12-3 or TRBV12-4 and TRBJ1-4; unclear D gene. The CDR3 runs 13 residues. V lost 2 bases and J lost 8, with 9 bases in between. The DNA for the CDR3 is TGTGCCAGCAGTTTAACTTCCCTAGAAAAACTGTTTTTT. Translation: CASSLTSLEKLFF.

This clonotype was detected only a few times. This sequence joins TRBV28 and TRBJ2-4; TRBD2 matches at 10 bases. V shed 4 bases, J shed 9 bases, and the junction held 12 bases outside the gene matches. This CDR3 has 16 amino acids. Germline CDR1 reads MDHEN; CDR2 reads SYDVKM. The CDR3 DNA reads TGTGCCAGCAGTTCTTCAGCGGGAGGGCGGATTGGCATTCAGTACTTC. Its translation is CASSSSAGGRIGIQYF.

A remark on this clonotype: The junction differs from germline at one of its ends, possibly a read error. The CDR3 coding sequence is TGTGCCAGCAGTTGGGTAGTCCCCAACATTCAGCACTTC. It is translated as CASSWVVPNIQHF. The chain employs TRBV28 and TRBJ2-4; the D is unclear. Germline-derived CDR1 and CDR2 are MDHEN and SYDVKM. This CDR3 spans 13 amino acids.

With respect to this clonotype: One junction end disagrees with the germline gene, perhaps due to a read error. V is TRBV11-1 and J is TRBJ2-5; TRBD2 agrees at 7 bases. The CDR3 is 11 amino acids. The germline CDR1 and CDR2 sequences are SGHAT and FQDESV (reference sequence). The DNA for the CDR3 is TGTGCCAGCAGCTTAACTAGCGAAACGTTCTTC. Translated: CASSLTSETFF.

V is TRBV11-1 and J is TRBJ1-6; D is unclear. The CDR3 is made up of 13 amino acids. V lost 4 bases to trimming and J lost 6 bases, with 7 bases between them. In germline, CDR1 is SGHAT, CDR2 FQDESV (reference sequence). The CDR3 spells CASSSSINSPLHF. Written as DNA, the CDR3 is TGTGCCAGCAGCTCCTCAATTAATTCACCCCTCCACTTT.

The sample holds a few counts of this clonotype. This chain links TRBV7-2 with TRBJ2-5, with 11 bases that match TRBD1. The J call is in doubt because the DNA end fits TRBJ2-7 better. The CDR3 sequence is 15 residues long. Germline V CDR1 and CDR2: SGHTA, FQGNSA. CDR3 loop: CASSLDRGREYEQYF. CDR3 DNA: TGTGCCAGCAGCTTGGACAGGGGGCGCGAGTACGAGCAGTACTTC.

The V call is TRBV7-9, the J call TRBJ2-7, with unresolved D. Looked up from germline, CDR1 is SEHNR and CDR2 is FQNEAQ (reference sequence). Trimming shortened V by 5 bases and J by 5 bases, and 16 bases separated the two germline ends. The CDR3 is 14 amino acids. CDR3 in amino acids: CASSTPLGRNEQYF. CDR3 nucleotide sequence: TGTGCCAGCAGCACTCCCCTAGGCAGGAACGAGCAGTACTTC. The full variable domain, rest sourced from reference TRBV7-9 and TRBJ2-7, is DTGVSQNPRHKITKRGQNVTFRCDPISEHNRLYWYRQTLGQGPEFLTYFQNEAQLEKSRLLSDRFSAERPKGSFSTLEIQRTEQGDSAMYLCASSTPLGRNEQYFGPGTRLTVT.

The chain is built from TRBV29-1 and TRBJ1-1; D is ambiguous. Trimming left V 4 bases short and J 6 bases short, with 9 bases between. The CDR3 contains 11 residues. Germline values: CDR1 SQVTM, CDR2 ANQGSEA. CDR3 sequence reads: CSVGSTAEAFF. The CDR3 DNA sequence: TGCAGCGTTGGATCCACAGCTGAAGCTTTCTTT.

The rearrangement joins TRBV5-5 to TRBJ2-7, with D hard to call. The CDR3 totals 14 residues. V lost 2 bases and J 0 bases, leaving 9 bases between the germline ends. Germline values: CDR1 SGHKS, CDR2 YYEKEE (reference sequence). DNA for the CDR3: TGTGCCAGCAGCTTCGACGCTGGCTCCTACGAGCAGTACTTC. The encoded protein is CASSFDAGSYEQYF.

The chain links TRBV6-2 or TRBV6-3 to TRBJ1-5; possible D gene TRBD1, 5 bases. The germline V gene has CDR1 MNHEY and CDR2 SVGEGT. The length of the CDR3 is 15 residues. Trimming took 0 bases from V and 3 from J, leaving 9 bases between them. As DNA, the CDR3 is TGTGCCAGCAGTTACTCACGACAGAACAATCAGCCCCAGCATTTT. Amino acids: CASSYSRQNNQPQHF.